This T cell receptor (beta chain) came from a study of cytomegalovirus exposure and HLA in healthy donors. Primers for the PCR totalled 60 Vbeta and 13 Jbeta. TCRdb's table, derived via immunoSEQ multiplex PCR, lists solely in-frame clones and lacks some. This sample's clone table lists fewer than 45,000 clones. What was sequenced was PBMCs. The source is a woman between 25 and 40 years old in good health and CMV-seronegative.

The CDR3 DNA reads TGTGCCAGCTCACCAATAGACACCAGCCCGAACACTGAAGCTTTCTTT. Residues: CASSPIDTSPNTEAFF. J is TRBJ1-1 and V is TRBV18; no reliable D call. The germline V gene has CDR1 KGHSH and CDR2 LQKENI. The CDR3 extends over 16 amino acids. Deletions cut 2 bases from V and 1 base from J, with 14 bases between.